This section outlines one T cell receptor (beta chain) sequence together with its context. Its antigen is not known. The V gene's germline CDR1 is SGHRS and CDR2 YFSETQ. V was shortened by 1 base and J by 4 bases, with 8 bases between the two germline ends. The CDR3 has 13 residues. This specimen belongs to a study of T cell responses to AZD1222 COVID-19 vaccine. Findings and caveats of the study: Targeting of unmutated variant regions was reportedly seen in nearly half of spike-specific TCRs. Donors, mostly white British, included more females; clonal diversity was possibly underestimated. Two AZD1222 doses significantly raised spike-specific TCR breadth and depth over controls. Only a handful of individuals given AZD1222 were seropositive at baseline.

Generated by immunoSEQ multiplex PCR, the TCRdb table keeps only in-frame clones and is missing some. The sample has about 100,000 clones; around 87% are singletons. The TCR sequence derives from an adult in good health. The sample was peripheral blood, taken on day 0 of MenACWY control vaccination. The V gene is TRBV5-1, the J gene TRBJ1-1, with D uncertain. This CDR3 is CASSLRSFTEAFF. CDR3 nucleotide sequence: TGCGCCAGCAGCTTGCGGTCTTTCACTGAAGCTTTCTTT.